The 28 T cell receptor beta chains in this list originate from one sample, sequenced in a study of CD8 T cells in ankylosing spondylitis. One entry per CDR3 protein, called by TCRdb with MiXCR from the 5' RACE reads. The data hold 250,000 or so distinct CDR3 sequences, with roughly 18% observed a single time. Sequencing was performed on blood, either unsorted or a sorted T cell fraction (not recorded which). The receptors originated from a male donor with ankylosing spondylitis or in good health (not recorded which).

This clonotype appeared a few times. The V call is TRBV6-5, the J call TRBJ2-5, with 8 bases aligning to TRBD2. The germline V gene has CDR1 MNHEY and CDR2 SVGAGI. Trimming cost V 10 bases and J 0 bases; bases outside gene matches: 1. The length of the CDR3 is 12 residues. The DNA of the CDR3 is TGTGCCACGGGAGGGTACCAAGAGACCCAGTACTTC. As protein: CATGGYQETQYF.

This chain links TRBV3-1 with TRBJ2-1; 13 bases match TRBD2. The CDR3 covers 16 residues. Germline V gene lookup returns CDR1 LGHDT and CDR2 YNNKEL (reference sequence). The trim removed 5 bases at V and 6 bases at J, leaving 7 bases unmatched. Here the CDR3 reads CASSTGTSGNINEQFF. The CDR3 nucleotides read TGTGCCAGCAGCACCGGGACTAGCGGGAATATCAATGAGCAGTTCTTC.

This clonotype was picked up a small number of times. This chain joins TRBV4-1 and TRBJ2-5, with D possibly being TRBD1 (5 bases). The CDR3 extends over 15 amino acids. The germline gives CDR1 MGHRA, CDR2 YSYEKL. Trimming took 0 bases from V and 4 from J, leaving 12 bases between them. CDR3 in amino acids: CASSQDLGRGETQYF. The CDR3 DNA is TGCGCCAGCAGCCAAGATTTGGGTAGGGGAGAGACCCAGTACTTC.

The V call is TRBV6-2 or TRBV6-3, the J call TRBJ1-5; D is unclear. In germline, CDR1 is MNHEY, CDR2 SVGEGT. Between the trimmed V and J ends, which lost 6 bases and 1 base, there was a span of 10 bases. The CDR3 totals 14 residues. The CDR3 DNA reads TGTGCCAGCAGCTCAATCGGGAGCAATCAGCCCCAGCATTTT. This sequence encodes CASSSIGSNQPQHF.

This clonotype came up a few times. The CDR3: CASSPPRGGEIYEQYF. CDR3 bases: TGTGCCAGCAGCCCTCCCCGCGGGGGCGAAATCTACGAGCAGTACTTC. This sequence joins TRBV7-2 and TRBJ2-7; TRBD2 is a possible D gene (7 bases). CDR1 and CDR2 (germline): SGHTA, FQGNSA. Trimming took off 5 bases at V and 3 bases at J, with 20 bases between the two ends. The CDR3 length is 16 residues.

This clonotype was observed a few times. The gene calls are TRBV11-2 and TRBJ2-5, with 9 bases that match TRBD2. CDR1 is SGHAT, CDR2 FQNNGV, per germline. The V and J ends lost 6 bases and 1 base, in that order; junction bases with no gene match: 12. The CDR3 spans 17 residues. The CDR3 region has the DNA TGTGCCAGCAGAGCCCTTAGGGCGGGAGGGCCCCAAGAGACCCAGTACTTC. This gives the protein CASRALRAGGPQETQYF.

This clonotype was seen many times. The CDR3 sequence: CASSPGTSGRETQYF. In DNA form, the CDR3 reads TGTGCCAGCAGCCCCGGGACTAGCGGGAGAGAGACCCAGTACTTC. The chain couples TRBV27 to TRBJ2-5, with 14 bases aligning to TRBD2. Per germline, CDR1 MNHEY and CDR2 SMNVEV (reference sequence). The CDR3 loop spans 15 amino acids. The V segment lost 6 bases and the J segment 4 bases; nucleotides outside the gene matches: 4.

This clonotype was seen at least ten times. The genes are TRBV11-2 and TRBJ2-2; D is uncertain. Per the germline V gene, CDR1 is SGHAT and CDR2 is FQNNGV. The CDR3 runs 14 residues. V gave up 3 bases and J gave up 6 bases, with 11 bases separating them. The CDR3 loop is CASSFGTRAGELFF. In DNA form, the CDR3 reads TGTGCCAGCAGCTTTGGTACTCGGGCCGGGGAGCTGTTTTTT. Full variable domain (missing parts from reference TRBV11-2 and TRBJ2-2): EAGVAQSPRYKIIEKRQSVAFWCNPISGHATLYWYQQILGQGPKLLIQFQNNGVVDDSQLPKDRFSAERLKGVDSTLKIQPAKLEDSAVYLCASSFGTRAGELFFGEGSRLTVL.

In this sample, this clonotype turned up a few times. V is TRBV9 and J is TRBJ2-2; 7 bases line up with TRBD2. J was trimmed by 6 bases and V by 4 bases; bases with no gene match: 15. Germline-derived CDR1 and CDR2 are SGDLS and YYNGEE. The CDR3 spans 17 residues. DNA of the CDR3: TGTGCCAGCAGCCTCTCCAGGGCTAGCGGTGGGGCCGGGGAGCTGTTTTTT. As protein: CASSLSRASGGAGELFF.

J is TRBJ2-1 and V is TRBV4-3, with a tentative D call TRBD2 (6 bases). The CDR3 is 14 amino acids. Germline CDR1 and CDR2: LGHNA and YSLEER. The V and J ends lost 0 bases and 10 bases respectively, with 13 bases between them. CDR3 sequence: CASSQDLGGREQFF. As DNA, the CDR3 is TGCGCCAGCAGCCAAGATCTGGGGGGTAGGGAGCAGTTCTTC.

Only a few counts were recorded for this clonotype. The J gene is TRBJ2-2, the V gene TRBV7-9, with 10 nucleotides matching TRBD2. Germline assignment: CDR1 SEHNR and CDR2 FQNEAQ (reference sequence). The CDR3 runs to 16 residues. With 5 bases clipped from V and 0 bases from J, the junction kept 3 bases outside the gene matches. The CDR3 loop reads CASSGLAGANTGELFF. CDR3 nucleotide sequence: TGTGCCAGCAGCGGGCTAGCGGGAGCGAACACCGGGGAGCTGTTTTTT.

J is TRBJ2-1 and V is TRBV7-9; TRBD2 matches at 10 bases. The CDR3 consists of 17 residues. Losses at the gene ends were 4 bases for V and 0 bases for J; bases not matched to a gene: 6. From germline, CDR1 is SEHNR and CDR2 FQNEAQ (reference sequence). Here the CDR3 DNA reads TGTGCCAGCAGCTCCCTAGCGGGAGCGAGCTCCTACAATGAGCAGTTCTTC. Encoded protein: CASSSLAGASSYNEQFF.

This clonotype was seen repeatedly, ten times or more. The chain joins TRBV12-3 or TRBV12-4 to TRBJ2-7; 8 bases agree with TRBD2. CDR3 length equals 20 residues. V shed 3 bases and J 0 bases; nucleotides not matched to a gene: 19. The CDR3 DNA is TGTGCCAGCAGTTTGGCTCCGGGGCTGGGTAGCGGGGAACACTCCTACGAGCAGTACTTC. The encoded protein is CASSLAPGLGSGEHSYEQYF.

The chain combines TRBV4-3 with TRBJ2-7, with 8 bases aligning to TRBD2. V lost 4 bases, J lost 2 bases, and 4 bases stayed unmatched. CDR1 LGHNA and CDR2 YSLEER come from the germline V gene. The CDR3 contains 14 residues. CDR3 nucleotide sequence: TGCGCCAGCAGCCCCAAAGCGGGAGCCTACGAGCAGTACTTC. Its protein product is CASSPKAGAYEQYF.

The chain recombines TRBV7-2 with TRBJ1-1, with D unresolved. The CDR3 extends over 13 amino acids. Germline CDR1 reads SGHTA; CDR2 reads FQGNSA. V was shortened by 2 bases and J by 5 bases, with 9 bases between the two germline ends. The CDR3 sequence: CASSLFGGTEAFF. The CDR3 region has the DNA TGTGCCAGCAGCTTATTCGGTGGAACTGAAGCTTTCTTT.

CDR3 coding DNA: TGTGCCAGCAGCTCCCGGAGCTCCCGCACAGATACGCAGTATTTT. This encodes CASSSRSSRTDTQYF. The chain joins TRBV11-2 to TRBJ2-3, with D unresolved. The CDR3 contains 15 residues. From germline, CDR1 is SGHAT and CDR2 FQNNGV. V was pared by 4 bases and J by 1 base, with 12 bases between.

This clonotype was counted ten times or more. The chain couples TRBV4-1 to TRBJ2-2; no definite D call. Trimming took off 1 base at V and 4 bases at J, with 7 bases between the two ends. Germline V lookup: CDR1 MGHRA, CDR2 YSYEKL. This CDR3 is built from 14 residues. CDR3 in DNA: TGCGCCAGCAGCCAAGCTTTCGGCACCGGGGAGCTGTTTTTT. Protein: CASSQAFGTGELFF.

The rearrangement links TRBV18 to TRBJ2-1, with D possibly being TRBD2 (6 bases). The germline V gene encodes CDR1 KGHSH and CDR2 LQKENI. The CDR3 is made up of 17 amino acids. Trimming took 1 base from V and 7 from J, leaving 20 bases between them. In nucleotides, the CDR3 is TGTGCCAGCTCACCACGGCGCAACGGGAGAAAGGGGAATGAGCAGTTCTTC. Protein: CASSPRRNGRKGNEQFF.

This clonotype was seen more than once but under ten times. The CDR3: CASSPRAAGDYEQYF. Here the CDR3 DNA reads TGTGCCAGCAGCCCCCGGGCGGCGGGAGACTACGAGCAGTACTTC. The chain couples TRBV12-3 or TRBV12-4 to TRBJ2-7, with 7 bases identical to TRBD2. The CDR3 spans 15 residues. V gave up 6 bases and J gave up 3 bases; unmatched junction bases: 11.

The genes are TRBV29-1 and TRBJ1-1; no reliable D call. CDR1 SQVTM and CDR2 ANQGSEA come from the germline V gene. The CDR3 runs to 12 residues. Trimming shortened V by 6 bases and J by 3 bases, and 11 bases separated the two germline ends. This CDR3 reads CSVRQRYTEAFF. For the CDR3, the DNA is TGCAGCGTGCGGCAGCGGTACACTGAAGCTTTCTTT.

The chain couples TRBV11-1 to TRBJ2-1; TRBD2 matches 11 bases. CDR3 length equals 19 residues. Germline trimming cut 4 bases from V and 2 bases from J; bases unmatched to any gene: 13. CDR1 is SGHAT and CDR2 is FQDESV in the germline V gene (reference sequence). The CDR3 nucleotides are TGTGCCAGCAGCTCTCCGACTAGCGGGAAAACCAGCGCCTACAATGAGCAGTTCTTC. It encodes CASSSPTSGKTSAYNEQFF. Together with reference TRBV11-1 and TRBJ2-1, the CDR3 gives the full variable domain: EAEVAQSPRYKITEKSQAVAFWCDPISGHATLYWYRQILGQGPELLVQFQDESVVDDSQLPKDRFSAERLKGVDSTLKIQPAELGDSAMYLCASSSPTSGKTSAYNEQFFGPGTRLTVL.

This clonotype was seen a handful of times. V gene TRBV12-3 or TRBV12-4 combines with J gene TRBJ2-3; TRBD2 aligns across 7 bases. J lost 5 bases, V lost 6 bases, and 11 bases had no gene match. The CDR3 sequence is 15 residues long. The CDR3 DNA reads TGTGCCAGCAGGGATACGCCCCGCGGGAGAGATACGCAGTATTTT. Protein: CASRDTPRGRDTQYF.

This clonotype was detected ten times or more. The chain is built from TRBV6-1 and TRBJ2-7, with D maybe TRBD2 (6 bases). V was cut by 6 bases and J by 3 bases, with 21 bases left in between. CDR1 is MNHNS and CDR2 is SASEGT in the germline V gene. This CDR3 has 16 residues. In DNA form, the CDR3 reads TGTGCCAGCAGACCAAGAGTGCGGGACTCGAACTACGAGCAGTACTTC. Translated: CASRPRVRDSNYEQYF.

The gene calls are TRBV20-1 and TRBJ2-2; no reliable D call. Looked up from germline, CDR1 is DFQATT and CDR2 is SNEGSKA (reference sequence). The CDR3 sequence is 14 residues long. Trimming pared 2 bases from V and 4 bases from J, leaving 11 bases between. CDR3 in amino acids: CSARPGLLTGELFF. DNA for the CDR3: TGCAGTGCTAGACCCGGGTTACTCACCGGGGAGCTGTTTTTT.

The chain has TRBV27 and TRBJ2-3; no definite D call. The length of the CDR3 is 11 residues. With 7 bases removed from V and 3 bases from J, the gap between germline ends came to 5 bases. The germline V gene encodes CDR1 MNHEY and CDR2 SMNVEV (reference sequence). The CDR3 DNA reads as TGTGCCAGCATTTCTACAGATACGCAGTATTTT. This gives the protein CASISTDTQYF.

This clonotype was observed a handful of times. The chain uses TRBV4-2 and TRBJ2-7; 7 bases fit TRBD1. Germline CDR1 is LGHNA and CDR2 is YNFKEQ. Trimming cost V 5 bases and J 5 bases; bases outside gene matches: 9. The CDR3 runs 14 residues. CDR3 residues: CASSSQTGFDEQYF. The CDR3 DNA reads TGTGCCAGCAGCTCTCAGACAGGGTTCGACGAGCAGTACTTC.

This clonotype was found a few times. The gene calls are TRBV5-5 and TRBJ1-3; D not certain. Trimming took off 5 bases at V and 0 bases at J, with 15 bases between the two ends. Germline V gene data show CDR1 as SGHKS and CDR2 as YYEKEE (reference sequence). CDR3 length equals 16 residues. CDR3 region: CASRKTPRSSGNTIYF. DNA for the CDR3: TGTGCCAGCAGGAAGACGCCCCGGAGCTCTGGAAACACCATATATTTT.

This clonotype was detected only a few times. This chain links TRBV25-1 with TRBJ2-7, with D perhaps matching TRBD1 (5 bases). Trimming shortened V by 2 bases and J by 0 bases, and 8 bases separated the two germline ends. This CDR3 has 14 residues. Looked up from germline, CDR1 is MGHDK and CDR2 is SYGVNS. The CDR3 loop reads CASSERGLSYEQYF. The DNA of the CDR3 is TGTGCCAGCAGTGAAAGGGGTCTCTCCTACGAGCAGTACTTC.